This record looks at one TCR beta chain sequence and its context. Seattle patient enrollment occurred during active infection, with longitudinal follow-up thereafter. Only in-frame clones appear in the TCRdb table, and some are missing; sequencing was by immunoSEQ multiplex PCR. Of about 240,000 clones in the sample, around four fifths were seen once. The entry originates in a study of blood T cell repertoires in COVID-19. This TCR came from a woman of 80 years or more with COVID-19, enrolled during active disease. The sequenced material came from peripheral blood.

CDR3 nucleotide sequence: TGTGCCAGCAGCTTATTAGGACACCGCATGAGTTATAGCAATCAGCCCCAGCATTTT. Its protein product is CASSLLGHRMSYSNQPQHF. The chain employs TRBV11-3 and TRBJ1-5, with D perhaps matching TRBD1 (5 bases). Trimming cost V 2 bases and J 0 bases, with 20 bases left between them. Germline assignment: CDR1 SGHNT and CDR2 YENEEA. The CDR3 runs 19 residues.